This T cell receptor (beta chain) was retrieved from a study of cytotoxic CD8 clonotypes in ibrutinib-treated CLL. Study as a whole: Response was recorded as partial in some 24 patients and complete in 2; at median 68 months, approximately 15 remained remitted and some twelve had progressed. Study results and caveats: Public clonotypes, found uncommonly, either contracted or stayed stable on treatment. Clonality went up at the time of ibrutinib response, stayed stable in sustained remission, and later dropped back toward its baseline level at progression.

The CDR3 sequence is 15 residues long. The germline gives CDR1 SGHTA, CDR2 FQGTGA. With 0 bases removed from V and 0 bases from J, the gap between germline ends came to 6 bases. With regard to this clone: Its specificity is unknown.

The planned depth of sequencing spanned 1 in 200,000 to 1 in 1 million T cells. The method was immunoSEQ multiplex PCR; TCRdb's version includes in-frame clones alone and lacks a portion of them. The table lists some 200,000 clones, around three quarters of them singletons. Sequences were derived from PBMCs, sampled after 24 months of ibrutinib treatment. The sequence was collected from a human donor with chronic lymphocytic leukemia. The chain uses TRBV7-3 and TRBJ2-1; D remains ambiguous. The CDR3 bases are TGTGCCAGCAGCTTAACGGCTAGCTCCTACAATGAGCAGTTCTTC. Encoded protein: CASSLTASSYNEQFF. Full variable domain (outside the CDR3, taken from reference TRBV7-3 and TRBJ2-1): GAGVSQTPSNKVTEKGKYVELRCDPISGHTALYWYRQSLGQGPEFLIYFQGTGAADDSGLPNDRFFAVRPEGSVSTLKIQRTERGDSAVYLCASSLTASSYNEQFFGPGTRLTVL.